The 30 T cell receptor beta chains reported below all come from one sample, sequenced in a study of blood T cell repertoires in COVID-19. Generated by immunoSEQ multiplex PCR, the TCRdb table keeps only in-frame clones and is missing some. The sample lists around 130,000 clones, roughly 84% seen once, with 3.5% to 4.5% in the top ten. Sequencing was done on a sample of peripheral blood. These TCRs come from a man aged 60 to 75 with acute or convalescent COVID-19.

The chain has TRBV11-2 and TRBJ1-5, with 7 positions matching TRBD1. In germline, CDR1 is SGHAT, CDR2 FQNNGV. CDR3 length equals 16 residues. The trim removed 1 base at V and 7 bases at J, leaving 10 bases unmatched. The CDR3 bases are TGTGCCAGCAGCTTAGCGGCGAGAGGGGGCTGGCAGCCCCAGCATTTT. Its protein product is CASSLAARGGWQPQHF.

This clone was recorded many times. The chain links TRBV7-9 to TRBJ1-1; D gene ambiguous. Germline CDR1 is SEHNR and CDR2 is FQNEAQ (reference sequence). V gave up 4 bases and J gave up 0 bases, with 18 bases separating them. This CDR3 contains 17 residues. This CDR3 is CASSSTRAGTMNTEAFF. Written as DNA, the CDR3 is TGTGCCAGCAGCTCCACCCGGGCGGGCACGATGAACACTGAAGCTTTCTTT.

The J gene is TRBJ1-1, the V gene TRBV6-5; D gene unclear. Germline lookup yields CDR1 MNHEY and CDR2 SVGAGI. CDR3 length equals 13 residues. The germline V and J ends were trimmed by 6 bases and 2 bases, with 10 bases remaining between them. CDR3 region: CASRFQINTEAFF. In DNA, the CDR3 is TGTGCCAGCAGATTCCAGATCAACACTGAAGCTTTCTTT.

The rearrangement links TRBV19 to TRBJ2-2; 7 bases match TRBD1. V lost 4 bases and J lost 4; bases outside the gene matches: 9. This CDR3 has 16 amino acids. Germline V gene sequence: CDR1 LNHDA, CDR2 SQIVND (reference sequence). CDR3: CASSRQGSPPTGELFF. Here the CDR3 DNA reads TGTGCCAGTAGTAGACAGGGATCCCCCCCCACCGGGGAGCTGTTTTTT.

The chain employs TRBV18 and TRBJ2-7; 7 nucleotides agree with TRBD1. Trimming cost V 6 bases and J 2 bases; bases outside gene matches: 7. Germline assignment: CDR1 KGHSH and CDR2 LQKENI. The CDR3 runs to 14 residues. The DNA of the CDR3 is TGTGCCAGCTCGTACCGGGACAGCGCCTACGAGCAGTACTTC. It is translated as CASSYRDSAYEQYF.

The J gene is TRBJ1-5, the V gene TRBV27, with 7 bases matching TRBD1. V gave up 5 bases and J gave up 1 base; unmatched junction bases: 2. The CDR3 has 14 amino acids. Germline CDR1 MNHEY, CDR2 SMNVEV (reference sequence). The CDR3 loop reads CASSATGSNQPQHF. The CDR3 DNA reads TGTGCCAGCAGTGCGACAGGGAGCAATCAGCCCCAGCATTTT.

The chain links TRBV9 to TRBJ2-1; D is undetermined. Trimming pared 1 base from V and 1 base from J, leaving 9 bases between. Germline V gene data show CDR1 as SGDLS and CDR2 as YYNGEE. CDR3 length: 15 amino acids. The CDR3 loop is CASSVSGLSYNEQFF. In DNA form, the CDR3 reads TGTGCCAGCAGCGTATCGGGTCTATCCTACAATGAGCAGTTCTTC.

The chain carries TRBV7-8 and TRBJ2-3; TRBD2 aligns across 7 bases. This CDR3 is 16 amino acids long. The trim removed 0 bases at V and 4 bases at J, leaving 7 bases unmatched. The germline V gene encodes CDR1 SGHVS and CDR2 FQNEAQ. The chain's CDR3 is CASSLAGAGVADTQYF. In DNA form, the CDR3 reads TGTGCCAGCAGCTTAGCCGGCGCGGGAGTTGCAGATACGCAGTATTTT.

V is TRBV3-1 (or the pseudogene TRBV3-2) and J is TRBJ2-7, with a tentative D call TRBD1 (6 bases). This CDR3 is built from 13 residues. Per germline, CDR1 LGHDT and CDR2 YNNKEL (reference sequence). Deletions cut 4 bases from V and 3 bases from J, with 10 bases between. CDR3 sequence reads: CASSPGHFYEQYF. Here the CDR3 DNA reads TGTGCCAGCAGCCCGGGACACTTCTACGAGCAGTACTTC.

The rearrangement joins TRBV12-3 or TRBV12-4 to TRBJ2-1; 7 nucleotides line up with TRBD1. The CDR3 contains 12 residues. V lost 5 bases and J lost 10; bases outside the gene matches: 5. The CDR3 region has the DNA TGTGCCAGCAGTGCCGGACAGGTCGAGCAGTTCTTC. The encoded protein is CASSAGQVEQFF.

The rearrangement links TRBV7-3 to TRBJ2-7; 10 bases map to TRBD1. Germline V CDR1 and CDR2: SGHTA, FQGTGA. The V segment lost 4 bases and the J segment 5 bases; nucleotides outside the gene matches: 2. CDR3 length: 13 residues. In DNA, the CDR3 is TGTGCCAGCAGCTCGACAGGGGGCAACGAGCAGTACTTC. This translates into CASSSTGGNEQYF. Using reference TRBV7-3 and TRBJ2-7 for the parts outside the CDR3, the full variable domain is GAGVSQTPSNKVTEKGKYVELRCDPISGHTALYWYRQSLGQGPEFLIYFQGTGAADDSGLPNDRFFAVRPEGSVSTLKIQRTERGDSAVYLCASSSTGGNEQYFGPGTRLTVT.

This chain uses TRBV28 with TRBJ1-5, with 7 bases aligning to TRBD1. Trimming at V came to 7 bases and at J to 0 bases, leaving 6 bases not matched to a gene. This CDR3 has 15 amino acids. CDR1 and CDR2 from the germline V gene are MDHEN and SYDVKM. CDR3: CASNRQGDSNQPQHF. For the CDR3, the DNA is TGTGCCAGCAACCGGCAGGGGGATAGCAATCAGCCCCAGCATTTT.

V usage is TRBV28 and J usage is TRBJ2-2, with 8 positions matching TRBD1. This CDR3 spans 13 amino acids. The germline gives CDR1 MDHEN, CDR2 SYDVKM. The J segment lost 6 bases and the V segment lost 3 bases, leaving 0 bases of the junction unmatched. The CDR3 sequence: CASSLTGAGELFF. The CDR3, as DNA: TGTGCCAGCAGTTTGACAGGGGCCGGGGAGCTGTTTTTT.

The CDR3, as DNA: TGTGCCAGCAGCAGTCAGGGGGTTAGAGAGACCCAGTACTTC. This sequence encodes CASSSQGVRETQYF. The chain couples TRBV11-2 to TRBJ2-5; 7 bases match TRBD1. The J segment lost 4 bases and the V segment lost 5 bases, leaving 7 bases of the junction unmatched. Germline CDR1 and CDR2: SGHAT and FQNNGV. The CDR3 extends over 14 amino acids.

The V and J genes are TRBV9 and TRBJ2-4; 8 nucleotides line up with TRBD1. Germline lookup yields CDR1 SGDLS and CDR2 YYNGEE. J lost 0 bases, V lost 4 bases, and 9 bases had no gene match. The CDR3 is 17 residues long. CDR3 in DNA: TGTGCCAGCAGCTTTCACAGGGGGGATCTAGCCAAAAACATTCAGTACTTC. This gives the protein CASSFHRGDLAKNIQYF.

The V and J genes are TRBV2 and TRBJ2-1, with 9 positions matching TRBD2. V lost 4 bases and J lost 5; bases outside the gene matches: 3. Germline-derived CDR1 and CDR2 are SNHLY and FYNNEI. The CDR3 is made up of 14 amino acids. The CDR3 protein is CASSGGLAHNEQFF. CDR3 sequence (DNA): TGTGCCAGCAGTGGTGGACTAGCGCACAATGAGCAGTTCTTC.

The CDR3 nucleotides read TGTGCCATCACTGGGTCCGGGAGGGCCCTCGGGAATGAGCAGTTCTTC. Protein: CAITGSGRALGNEQFF. The rearrangement joins TRBV10-3 to TRBJ2-1; 8 bases match TRBD2. With 7 bases clipped from V and 7 bases from J, the junction kept 15 bases outside the gene matches. This CDR3 spans 16 amino acids. CDR1 is ENHRY, CDR2 SYGVKD, per germline.

The rearrangement links TRBV5-4 to TRBJ1-2; unclear D gene. V was trimmed by 0 bases and J by 8 bases, leaving 8 bases between them. CDR1 is SGHNT, CDR2 YYREEE, per germline (reference sequence). The CDR3 extends over 12 amino acids. CDR3 region: CASSLATAGYTF. In nucleotides, the CDR3 is TGTGCCAGCAGCTTGGCTACCGCAGGCTACACCTTC.

The V call is TRBV6-6, the J call TRBJ2-7; TRBD2 agrees at 16 bases. The CDR3 length is 16 residues. The V and J ends lost 5 bases and 3 bases, in that order; junction bases with no gene match: 4. The germline V gene encodes CDR1 MNHNY and CDR2 SVGAGI (reference sequence). Here the CDR3 reads CASSPGLAGGGYEQYF. The CDR3 DNA is TGTGCCAGCAGTCCGGGACTAGCGGGAGGGGGCTACGAGCAGTACTTC.

This clone was detected only a few times. The chain links TRBV11-2 to TRBJ2-7; 9 bases are a match to TRBD1. This CDR3 is built from 17 residues. Per germline, CDR1 SGHAT and CDR2 FQNNGV. With V trimmed by 1 base and J by 5 bases, 12 bases remained unmatched. CDR3 region: CASSLGGTGTGCDEQYF. CDR3 nucleotides: TGTGCCAGCAGCTTAGGGGGGACCGGGACAGGGTGCGACGAGCAGTACTTC.

This clone was picked up one time. The rearrangement links TRBV19 to TRBJ1-1; maybe TRBD1 (6 bases). Germline CDR1 is LNHDA and CDR2 is SQIVND (reference sequence). This CDR3 comprises 15 residues. V was clipped by 3 bases and J by 1 base, with 12 bases between them. CDR3: CASSIRGGKNTEAFF. DNA for the CDR3: TGTGCCAGTAGTATCCGAGGGGGAAAGAACACTGAAGCTTTCTTT.

The chain couples TRBV10-3 to TRBJ2-7, with TRBD2 as a possible D gene (7 bases). V shed 3 bases and J shed 6 bases, with 15 bases lying between them. The germline V gene has CDR1 ENHRY and CDR2 SYGVKD. The CDR3 spans 14 residues. The CDR3 here is CAISEQGGTREQYF. The CDR3 DNA is TGTGCCATCAGTGAACAGGGAGGGACACGCGAGCAGTACTTC.

This clone has more than one count but fewer than ten. The chain uses TRBV28 and TRBJ1-5, with D perhaps TRBD1 (5 bases). Trimming shortened V by 1 base and J by 4 bases, and 11 bases separated the two germline ends. The CDR3 spans 15 residues. Germline V CDR1 and CDR2: MDHEN, SYDVKM. CDR3 loop: CASSLSGVGNQPQHF. The DNA for the CDR3 is TGTGCCAGCAGTTTATCGGGGGTCGGGAATCAGCCCCAGCATTTT.

The chain uses TRBV9 and TRBJ1-1; the D is unclear. CDR3 length equals 14 residues. The ends were cut back, 0 bases at V and 4 bases at J, with 10 bases in the middle. Germline V gene lookup returns CDR1 SGDLS and CDR2 YYNGEE. This CDR3 reads CASSVALGGTEAFF. For the CDR3, the DNA is TGTGCCAGCAGCGTAGCTCTCGGTGGCACTGAAGCTTTCTTT.

This chain uses TRBV19 with TRBJ2-1; TRBD2 agrees at 11 bases. The V segment lost 5 bases and the J segment 8 bases; nucleotides outside the gene matches: 5. There are 14 residues in the CDR3. Per the germline V gene, CDR1 is LNHDA and CDR2 is SQIVND (reference sequence). In nucleotides, the CDR3 is TGTGCCAGTAGTGCTAGCGGGAGGACCTATGAGCAGTTCTTC. It yields the protein CASSASGRTYEQFF.

V usage is TRBV5-6 and J usage is TRBJ2-3; TRBD2 agrees at 8 bases. The CDR3 runs 17 residues. Germline V gene sequence: CDR1 SGHDT, CDR2 YYEEEE. V dropped 4 bases and J dropped 6; count of bases not matched to a gene: 16. The CDR3 sequence: CASSPTRTAGDWDTQYF. Written as DNA, the CDR3 is TGTGCCAGCAGCCCTACTAGGACAGCGGGAGATTGGGATACGCAGTATTTT.

The chain recombines TRBV5-1 with TRBJ2-7; TRBD1 matches at 8 bases. The V gene's germline CDR1 is SGHRS and CDR2 YFSETQ. V was pared by 7 bases and J by 2 bases, with 5 bases of the junction left unmatched. The CDR3 runs 13 residues. The CDR3 sequence: CASATGGTYEQYF. In nucleotides, the CDR3 is TGCGCCAGCGCCACAGGGGGTACCTACGAGCAGTACTTC. The variable domain in full, completed from reference TRBV5-1 and TRBJ2-7, reads KAGVTQTPRYLIKTRGQQVTLSCSPISGHRSVSWYQQTPGQGLQFLFEYFSETQRNKGNFPGRFSGRQFSNSRSEMNVSTLELGDSALYLCASATGGTYEQYFGPGTRLTVT.

CDR3 sequence (DNA): TGTGCCAGCAGTTACTCGGGGTCTGGCGGGAGTGTTACAGATACGCAGTATTTT. It specifies CASSYSGSGGSVTDTQYF. The chain has TRBV6-2 or TRBV6-3 and TRBJ2-3; 7 positions agree with TRBD2. V lost 0 bases to trimming and J lost 3 bases; unmatched junction nucleotides: 12. The CDR3 is made up of 18 amino acids. Germline V gene sequence: CDR1 MNHEY, CDR2 SVGEGT.

J is TRBJ1-5 and V is TRBV5-1, with D hard to call. CDR1 and CDR2 (germline): SGHRS, YFSETQ. CDR3 length equals 13 residues. The germline V and J ends were trimmed by 0 bases and 4 bases, with 5 bases remaining between them. The CDR3 nucleotides are TGCGCCAGCAGCTTGGGTCAGAATCAGCCCCAGCATTTT. Its translation: CASSLGQNQPQHF. The full variable domain, completed using reference TRBV5-1 and TRBJ1-5, is KAGVTQTPRYLIKTRGQQVTLSCSPISGHRSVSWYQQTPGQGLQFLFEYFSETQRNKGNFPGRFSGRQFSNSRSEMNVSTLELGDSALYLCASSLGQNQPQHFGDGTRLSIL.

V and J are TRBV6-6 and TRBJ1-5; 7 bases line up with TRBD1. Germline V lookup: CDR1 MNHNY, CDR2 SVGAGI (reference sequence). CDR3 length: 16 amino acids. Unmatched junction bases numbered 10, after V lost 8 bases and J lost 0 bases. CDR3 nucleotide sequence: TGTGCCAGCGGAACAACGGGACAGATTAGCAATCAGCCCCAGCATTTT. It encodes CASGTTGQISNQPQHF.